One and the same sample provided the 9 T cell receptor beta chains below, sequenced in a study of blood T cell repertoires in COVID-19. The repertoire was sequenced with immunoSEQ multiplex PCR; TCRdb's copy has only in-frame clones and lacks some. This table holds about 200,000 clones, 80% to 90% found once. The sequencing sample was made of PBMCs or T cells enriched from blood (not recorded which). The source of these receptors is a middle-aged woman with acute COVID-19.

This clone has only one observation. In nucleotides, the CDR3 is TGTGCCAGCAGTTCGCCCACCGGTGGCTACAATGAGCAGTTCTTC. Amino acids: CASSSPTGGYNEQFF. V usage is TRBV28 and J usage is TRBJ2-1; D is unclear. The germline V and J ends were trimmed by 4 bases and 3 bases, with 13 bases remaining between them. Germline lookup yields CDR1 MDHEN and CDR2 SYDVKM. This CDR3 has 15 amino acids.

The CDR3 reads CASRKGAETQYF. The CDR3 nucleotides read TGTGCCAGCAGAAAGGGGGCAGAGACCCAGTACTTC. This chain connects TRBV5-5 to TRBJ2-5; 7 positions agree with TRBD1. The germline V gene has CDR1 SGHKS and CDR2 YYEKEE (reference sequence). The CDR3 covers 12 residues. After removal of 5 bases from V and 4 bases from J, the junction contained 2 bases not matched to a gene.

The chain employs TRBV4-2 and TRBJ2-3, with D possibly matching TRBD1 (6 bases). V lost 6 bases and J 4 bases, leaving 14 bases between the germline ends. The CDR3 covers 14 residues. Germline CDR1 LGHNA, CDR2 YNFKEQ. The DNA of the CDR3 is TGTGCCAGCAGGACCCAGGGGCTGGCAGATACGCAGTATTTT. Its protein is CASRTQGLADTQYF.

The genes are TRBV7-2 and TRBJ2-2; D call uncertain. From germline, CDR1 is SGHTA and CDR2 FQGNSA. V was trimmed by 1 base and J by 6 bases, leaving 9 bases between them. The CDR3 totals 14 residues. The CDR3 DNA follows: TGTGCCAGCAGCTTAGGTCCGTCGGCCGGGGAGCTGTTTTTT. Translation: CASSLGPSAGELFF. Complete variable domain (other parts from reference TRBV7-2 and TRBJ2-2): GAGVSQSPSNKVTEKGKDVELRCDPISGHTALYWYRQSLGQGLEFLIYFQGNSAPDKSGLPSDRFSAERTGGSVSTLTIQRTQQEDSAVYLCASSLGPSAGELFFGEGSRLTVL.

This clone was seen a handful of times. The V and J genes are TRBV24-1 and TRBJ1-2; maybe TRBD1 (5 bases). The CDR3 length is 15 residues. Germline-derived CDR1 and CDR2 are KGHDR and SFDVKD. Trimming shortened V by 2 bases and J by 2 bases, and 11 bases separated the two germline ends. The CDR3 region has the DNA TGTGCCACCAGTGATTATACATCAGGGAACTATGGCTACACCTTC. Protein: CATSDYTSGNYGYTF.

This sequence joins TRBV13 and TRBJ2-5; D is uncertain. The CDR3 loop spans 12 amino acids. The germline V and J ends were trimmed by 4 bases and 4 bases, with 7 bases remaining between them. Germline CDR1 and CDR2: PRHDT and FYEKMQ (reference sequence). The CDR3 coding sequence is TGTGCCAGCAGCTCCTTTAGAGAGACCCAGTACTTC. This sequence encodes CASSSFRETQYF.

A few counts support this clone. The chain combines TRBV4-1 with TRBJ1-1, with D possibly being TRBD1 (5 bases). This CDR3 has 15 residues. In germline, CDR1 is MGHRA, CDR2 YSYEKL. With 8 bases removed from V and 1 base from J, the gap between germline ends came to 17 bases. The CDR3 reads CASAGDGAGNTEAFF. The DNA for the CDR3 is TGCGCCAGCGCGGGGGATGGGGCCGGGAACACTGAAGCTTTCTTT.

This chain links TRBV27 with TRBJ2-5; 9 nucleotides align to TRBD2. The junction had 4 bases not matched to a gene; V was cut back by 2 bases and J by 3 bases. Germline V gene data show CDR1 as MNHEY and CDR2 as SMNVEV (reference sequence). The CDR3 loop spans 15 amino acids. This chain's CDR3 is CASSLNLAGEETQYF. Here the CDR3 DNA reads TGTGCCAGCAGTTTAAACTTAGCGGGAGAAGAGACCCAGTACTTC.

This chain connects TRBV7-3 to TRBJ2-6, with D possibly TRBD2 on 5 matching bases. Trimming cost V 6 bases and J 1 base, with 10 bases left between them. Germline loops: CDR1 SGHTA, CDR2 FQGTGA. The CDR3 extends over 15 amino acids. The CDR3 reads CASSPRGSGANVLTF. The CDR3 DNA is TGTGCCAGCAGTCCCCGCGGGTCTGGGGCCAACGTCCTGACTTTC.